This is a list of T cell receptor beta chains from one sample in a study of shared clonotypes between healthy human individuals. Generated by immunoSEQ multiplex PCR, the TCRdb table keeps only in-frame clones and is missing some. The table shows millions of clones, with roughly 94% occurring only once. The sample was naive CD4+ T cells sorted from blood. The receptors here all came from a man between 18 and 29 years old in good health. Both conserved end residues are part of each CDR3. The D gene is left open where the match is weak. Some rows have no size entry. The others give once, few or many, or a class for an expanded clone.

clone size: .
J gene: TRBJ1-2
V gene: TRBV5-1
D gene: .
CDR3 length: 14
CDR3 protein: CASSLSLQAGGYTF
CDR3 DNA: TGCGCCAGCAGCTTGAGCTTGCAGGCTGGAGGCTACACCTTC

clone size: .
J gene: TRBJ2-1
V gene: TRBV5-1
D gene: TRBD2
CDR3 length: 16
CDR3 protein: CASSSGLALRTNEQFF
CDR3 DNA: TGCGCCAGCAGCTCGGGACTAGCGCTAAGAACGAATGAGCAGTTCTTC

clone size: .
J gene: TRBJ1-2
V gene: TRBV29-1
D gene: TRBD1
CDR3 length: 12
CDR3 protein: CSVLRDREGYTF
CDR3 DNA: TGCAGCGTGTTGAGGGACAGGGAAGGCTACACCTTC

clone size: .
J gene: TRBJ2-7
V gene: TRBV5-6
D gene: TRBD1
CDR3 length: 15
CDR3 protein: CASSLAGTGWNEQYF
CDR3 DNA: TGTGCCAGCAGCTTGGCCGGGACAGGGTGGAACGAGCAGTACTTC

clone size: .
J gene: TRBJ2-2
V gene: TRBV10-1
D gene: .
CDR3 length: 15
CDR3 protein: CASSESGINTGELFF
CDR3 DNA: TGCGCCAGCAGTGAGTCCGGAATAAACACCGGGGAGCTGTTTTTT

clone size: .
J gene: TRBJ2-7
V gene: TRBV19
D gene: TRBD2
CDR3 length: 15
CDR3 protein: CASSIPSGRSYEQYF
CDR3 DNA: TGCGCCAGTAGTATCCCTAGCGGGCGCTCCTACGAGCAGTACTTC

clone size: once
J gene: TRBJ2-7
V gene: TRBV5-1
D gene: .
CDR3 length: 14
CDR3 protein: CASSLEGLPYEQYF
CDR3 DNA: TGCGCCAGCAGCTTGGAAGGGTTGCCCTACGAGCAGTACTTC

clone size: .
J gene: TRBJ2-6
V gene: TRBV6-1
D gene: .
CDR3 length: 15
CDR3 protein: CASSDRTPGANVLTF
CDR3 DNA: TGTGCCAGCAGTGATAGGACACCTGGGGCCAACGTCCTGACTTTC

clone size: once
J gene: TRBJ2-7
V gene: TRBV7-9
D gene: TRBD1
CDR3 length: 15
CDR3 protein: CASSLGRQGLNEQYF
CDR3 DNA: TGTGCCAGCAGCTTAGGTAGACAGGGGTTAAACGAGCAGTACTTC

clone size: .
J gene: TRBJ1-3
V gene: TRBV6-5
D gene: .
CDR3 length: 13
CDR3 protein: CASSTPRGDTIYF
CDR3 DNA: TGTGCCAGCAGTACTCCTCGGGGAGACACCATATATTTT

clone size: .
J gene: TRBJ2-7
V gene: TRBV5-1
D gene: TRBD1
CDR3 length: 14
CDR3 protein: CASSWGTGPLEQYF
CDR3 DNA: TGCGCCAGCAGCTGGGGGACAGGCCCCCTTGAGCAGTACTTC

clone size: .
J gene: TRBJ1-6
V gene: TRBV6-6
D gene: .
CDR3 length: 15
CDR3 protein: CASSDSTADNSPLHF
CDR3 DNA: TGTGCCAGCAGTGATTCGACAGCTGATAATTCACCCCTCCACTTT

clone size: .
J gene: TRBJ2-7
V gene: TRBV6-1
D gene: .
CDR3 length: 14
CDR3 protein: CASSEIGQVYEQYF
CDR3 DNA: TGTGCCAGCAGTGAAATAGGGCAGGTGTACGAGCAGTACTTC

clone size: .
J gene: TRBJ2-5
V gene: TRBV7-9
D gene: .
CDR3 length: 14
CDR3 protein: CASSLAGGPETQYF
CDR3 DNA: TGTGCCAGCAGTCTTGCCGGGGGTCCAGAGACCCAGTACTTC

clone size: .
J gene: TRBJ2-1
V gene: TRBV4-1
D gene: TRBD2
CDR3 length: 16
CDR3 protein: CASSRFGGLADNEQFF
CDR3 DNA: TGCGCCAGCAGTCGATTCGGGGGACTAGCGGACAATGAGCAGTTCTTC

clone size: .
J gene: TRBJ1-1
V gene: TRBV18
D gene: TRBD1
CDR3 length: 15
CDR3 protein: CASSPTTGVNTEAFF
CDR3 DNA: TGTGCCAGCTCACCCACGACAGGGGTGAACACTGAAGCTTTCTTT

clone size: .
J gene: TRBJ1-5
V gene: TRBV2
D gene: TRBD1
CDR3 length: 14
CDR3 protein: CASSGGQGGQPQHF
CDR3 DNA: TGTGCCAGCAGCGGTGGACAGGGAGGTCAGCCCCAGCATTTT

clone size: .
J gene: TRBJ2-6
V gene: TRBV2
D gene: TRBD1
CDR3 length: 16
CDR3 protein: CASRDRVLTGANVLTF
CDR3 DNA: TGTGCCAGCAGGGACAGGGTTCTGACTGGGGCCAACGTCCTGACTTTC

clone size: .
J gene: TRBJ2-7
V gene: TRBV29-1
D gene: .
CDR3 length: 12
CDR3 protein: CSVAPGTYEQYF
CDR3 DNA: TGCAGCGTTGCCCCCGGCACTTACGAGCAGTACTTC

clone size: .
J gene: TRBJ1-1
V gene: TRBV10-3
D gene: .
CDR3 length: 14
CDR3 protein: CAISRQFMNTEAFF
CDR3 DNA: TGTGCCATCAGCAGGCAGTTTATGAACACTGAAGCTTTCTTT

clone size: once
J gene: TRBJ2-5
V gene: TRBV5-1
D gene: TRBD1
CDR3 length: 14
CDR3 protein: CASSDRVGQETQYF
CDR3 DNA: TGCGCCAGCAGTGACAGGGTTGGGCAAGAGACCCAGTACTTC

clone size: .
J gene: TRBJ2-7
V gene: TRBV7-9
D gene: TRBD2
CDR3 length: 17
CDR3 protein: CASSLTGLAGLDYEQYF
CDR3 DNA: TGTGCCAGCAGCTTGACAGGACTAGCGGGATTGGACTACGAGCAGTACTTC

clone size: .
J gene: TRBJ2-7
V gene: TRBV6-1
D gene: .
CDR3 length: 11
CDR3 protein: CASSEPYEQYF
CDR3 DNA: TGTGCCAGCAGTGAGCCCTACGAGCAGTACTTC

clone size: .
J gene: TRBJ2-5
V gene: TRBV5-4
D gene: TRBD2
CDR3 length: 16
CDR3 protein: CASSLGTSGGQETQYF
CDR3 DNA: TGTGCCAGCAGCTTGGGTACTAGCGGGGGCCAAGAGACCCAGTACTTC

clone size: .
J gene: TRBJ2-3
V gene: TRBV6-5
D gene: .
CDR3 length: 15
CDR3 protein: CASSTRTLGTDTQYF
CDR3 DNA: TGTGCCAGCAGTACCCGGACATTGGGCACAGATACGCAGTATTTT

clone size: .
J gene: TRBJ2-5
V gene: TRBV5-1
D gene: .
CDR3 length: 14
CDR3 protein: CASSLPGAQETQYF
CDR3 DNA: TGCGCCAGCAGCTTGCCGGGGGCCCAAGAGACCCAGTACTTC

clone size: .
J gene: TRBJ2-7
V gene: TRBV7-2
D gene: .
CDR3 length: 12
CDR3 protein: CASSLVGVEQYF
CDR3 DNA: TGTGCCAGCAGCTTAGTGGGGGTCGAGCAGTACTTC

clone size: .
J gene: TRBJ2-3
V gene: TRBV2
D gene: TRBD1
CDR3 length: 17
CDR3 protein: CASSTPQGGQITDTQYF
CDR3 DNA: TGTGCCAGCAGTACCCCACAGGGGGGACAGATCACAGATACGCAGTATTTT

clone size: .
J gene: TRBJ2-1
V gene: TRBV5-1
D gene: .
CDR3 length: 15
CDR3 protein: CASSPGDNSYNEQFF
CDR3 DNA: TGCGCCAGCAGCCCGGGGGACAACTCCTACAATGAGCAGTTCTTC